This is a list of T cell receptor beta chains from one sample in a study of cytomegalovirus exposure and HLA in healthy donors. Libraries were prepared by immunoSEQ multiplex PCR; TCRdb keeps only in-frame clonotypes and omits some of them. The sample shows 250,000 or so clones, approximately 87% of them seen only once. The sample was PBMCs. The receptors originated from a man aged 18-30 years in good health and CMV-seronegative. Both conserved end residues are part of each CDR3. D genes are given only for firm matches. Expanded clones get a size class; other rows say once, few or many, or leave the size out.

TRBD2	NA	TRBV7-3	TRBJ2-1	CASSWSGRKNNEQFF	TGTGCCAGCAGCTGGAGCGGGAGGAAAAACAATGAGCAGTTCTTC
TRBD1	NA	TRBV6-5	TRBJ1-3	CASSRGGSPGNTIYF	TGTGCCAGCAGCCGAGGGGGCTCTCCTGGAAACACCATATATTTT
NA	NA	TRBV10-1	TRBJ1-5	CASSEFQGGRGNQPQHF	TGCGCCAGCAGTGAGTTTCAGGGTGGACGTGGCAATCAGCCCCAGCATTTT
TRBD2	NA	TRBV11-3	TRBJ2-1	CASSSSSGTTYNEQFF	TGTGCCAGCAGCTCCTCTAGCGGGACAACCTACAATGAGCAGTTCTTC
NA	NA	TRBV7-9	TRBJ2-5	CASSPLETQYF	TGTGCCAGCAGCCCTCTAGAGACCCAGTACTTC
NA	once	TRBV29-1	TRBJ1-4	CSAGVNGKLFF	TGCAGCGCCGGGGTAAACGGAAAACTGTTTTTT
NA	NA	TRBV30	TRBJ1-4	CAWSVGRVGVGEKLFF	TGTGCCTGGAGTGTAGGCAGGGTGGGTGTTGGCGAAAAACTGTTTTTT
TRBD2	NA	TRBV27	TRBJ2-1	CASSSTGTSSNEQFF	TGTGCCAGCAGTTCGACCGGGACTAGTTCCAATGAGCAGTTCTTC
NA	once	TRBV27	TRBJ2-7	CASSLSLEVEQYF	TGTGCCAGCAGTTTATCTCTCGAGGTGGAGCAGTACTTC
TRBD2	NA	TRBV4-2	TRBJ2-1	CASSYSGGAAYNEQFF	TGTGCCAGCAGCTATAGCGGGGGGGCCGCCTACAATGAGCAGTTCTTC
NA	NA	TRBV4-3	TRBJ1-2	CASSRAPGKEIYGYTF	TGCGCCAGCAGCCGAGCCCCGGGGAAAGAAATCTATGGCTACACCTTC
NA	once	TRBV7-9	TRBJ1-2	CASSFIVAQGSGLDYTF	TGTGCCAGCAGCTTTATTGTTGCCCAAGGGTCAGGACTGGACTACACCTTC
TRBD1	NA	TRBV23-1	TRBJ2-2	CASSLPGQGKTGELFF	TGCGCCAGCAGCCTCCCGGGACAGGGAAAGACCGGGGAGCTGTTTTTT
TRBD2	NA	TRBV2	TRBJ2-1	CASSELAGSYNEQFF	TGTGCCAGCAGTGAACTAGCGGGAAGCTACAATGAGCAGTTCTTC